This T cell receptor (beta chain) was obtained from a study of Graves' ophthalmopathy and Graves' hyperthyroidism. Amplification targeted the TCR beta CDR3 regions, with RNA transcripts as the source material. The library came from an HTBI-primed first-round RT-PCR and a second-round multiplex PCR. TCRdb called the multiplex PCR reads again in MiXCR, with one record for every CDR3 protein. The sample yields 500,000 to 800,000 distinct CDR3 sequences, about two fifths seen once. If patients had other autoimmune diseases, uncontrolled infections, pregnancy or lactation, they were excluded. Clinicians made diagnoses from clinical symptoms, serum thyroxine, TRAb, thyroid ultrasound and orbital computed tomography. PBMCs were density-gradient isolated from approximately 10 ml fresh blood. Study findings and constraints: Most expanded clonotypes in thyroid above 0.001 frequency also showed up in blood.

The sample holds many counts of this clonotype. What it binds is not known. V lost 3 bases and J lost 0, with 8 bases in between. CDR1 is SGHNT, CDR2 YENEEA, per germline. CDR3 length equals 14 residues. The sequenced sample was peripheral blood. The chain recombines TRBV11-3 with TRBJ2-5, with D maybe TRBD2 (6 bases). This clonotype originated in an adult man with Graves' ophthalmopathy. CDR3 in amino acids: CASSLGLYQETQYF. The CDR3 coding sequence is TGTGCCAGCAGCTTGGGACTTTACCAAGAGACCCAGTACTTC.